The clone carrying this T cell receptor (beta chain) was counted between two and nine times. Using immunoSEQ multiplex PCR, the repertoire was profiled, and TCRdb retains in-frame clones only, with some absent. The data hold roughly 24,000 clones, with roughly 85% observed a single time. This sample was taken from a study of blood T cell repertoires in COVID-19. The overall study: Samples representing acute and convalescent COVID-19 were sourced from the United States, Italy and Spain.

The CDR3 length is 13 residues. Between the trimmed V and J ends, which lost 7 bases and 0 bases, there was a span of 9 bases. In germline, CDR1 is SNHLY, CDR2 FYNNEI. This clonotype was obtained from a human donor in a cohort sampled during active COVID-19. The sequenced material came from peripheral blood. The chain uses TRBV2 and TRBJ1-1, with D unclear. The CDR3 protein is CASNTGLNTEAFF. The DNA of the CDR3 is TGTGCCAGCAATACGGGGTTGAACACTGAAGCTTTCTTT.